This is a list of T cell receptor beta chains from one sample in a study of blood T cells in healthy people across ages. TCRdb redid the calling of the 5' RACE reads with MiXCR, one entry per CDR3 protein. The sample has more than 1.4 million distinct CDR3 sequences, approximately 42% seen once. Sequenced material: blood. These receptors were collected from a woman aged 18-35 years in good health. The CDR3 runs from the conserved cysteine through the conserved F or W. A D gene is named only where the DNA matches it firmly. A clone size is listed for some rows: how often the clone was seen (once, few, many), or a class if it is expanded.

.,TRBV5-1,.,TRBJ2-5,TGCGCCAGCAGCCCGGGGGGCCCGACGCGGGAGACCCAGTACTTC,CASSPGGPTRETQYF
.,TRBV20-1,.,TRBJ1-6,TGCAGTGCTAGAGTTGGGGCAACTAATTCACCCCTCCACTTT,CSARVGATNSPLHF
.,TRBV12-3/TRBV12-4,few,TRBJ1-1,TGTGCCAGTACCAGGGGTACTGAAGCTTTCTTT,CASTRGTEAFF
TRBD1,TRBV2,many,TRBJ1-2,TGTGCCAGCAGCGTACAGGGGCCTGGCTACACCTTC,CASSVQGPGYTF
.,TRBV6-1,.,TRBJ2-5,TGTGCCAGCGCCACCTGGGGAGCGGAGACCCAGTACTTC,CASATWGAETQYF
TRBD1,TRBV7-9,.,TRBJ2-5,TGTGCCAGCGCGAAGAGGACAGGGGAGGAGACCCAGTACTTC,CASAKRTGEETQYF
TRBD1,TRBV15,once,TRBJ2-2,TGTGCCACCAGCACCGGGACAGGGAACACCGGGGAGCTGTTTTTT,CATSTGTGNTGELFF
TRBD2,TRBV20-1,many,TRBJ2-3,TGCAGTGCTGCCAGACTAGCTTCCCTCACAGATACGCAGTATTTT,CSAARLASLTDTQYF
.,TRBV10-3,.,TRBJ1-5,TGTGCCATCAGTGAGTCCCCAGGGAATCAGCCCCAGCATTTT,CAISESPGNQPQHF
TRBD2,TRBV5-1,.,TRBJ2-3,TGCGCCAGTACCGGACTAGCGGGAGCAGATACGCAGTATTTT,CASTGLAGADTQYF
.,TRBV12-3/TRBV12-4,.,TRBJ1-1,TGTGCCAGCAGTGGACCCCACAGGGTATGGACTGAAGCTTTCTTT,CASSGPHRVWTEAFF
.,TRBV7-2,.,TRBJ1-5,TGTGCCAGCAGTTTGGCAGGGGAACAGCCCCAGCATTTT,CASSLAGEQPQHF
.,TRBV4-1,few,TRBJ1-1,TGCGCCAGCAGCCAAGATAGGCGCGCTTTCTTT,CASSQDRRAFF
TRBD2,TRBV11-2,few,TRBJ2-3,TGTGCCAGCAGCTTAGCTCCCGGGACTAGCGGGACGAGGTCAGATACGCAGTATTTT,CASSLAPGTSGTRSDTQYF
.,TRBV20-1,.,TRBJ1-4,TGCAGTGCTAGGTCGGAAAAACTGTTTTTT,CSARSEKLFF
.,TRBV6-5,.,TRBJ1-5,TGTGCCAGCAGCTCCCGGGGGGCCTACAATCAGCCCCAGCATTTT,CASSSRGAYNQPQHF
TRBD2,TRBV2,.,TRBJ2-1,TGTGCCAGCGGGGGGGTAGTTTACAATGAGCAGTTCTTC,CASGGVVYNEQFF
TRBD2,TRBV15,few,TRBJ2-3,TGTGCCACCTGGGACTATAGCACAGATACGCAGTATTTT,CATWDYSTDTQYF
.,TRBV6-5,.,TRBJ2-5,TGTGCCAGCAGCCAACAACTAGCTGCAGAGACCCAGTACTTC,CASSQQLAAETQYF
.,TRBV21-1,.,TRBJ2-2,TGTGCCAGCCAGAATTGGGGTGGCGGGGAGCTGTTTTTT,CASQNWGGGELFF
TRBD1,TRBV13,few,TRBJ1-2,TGTGCCAGCAGCTCAGGACAGGGAGACTATGGCTACACCTTC,CASSSGQGDYGYTF
.,TRBV5-6,.,TRBJ2-1,TGTGCCAGCAGCCCAGCGCCGAGGCTCCCGAATGAGCAGTTCTTC,CASSPAPRLPNEQFF
.,TRBV28,.,TRBJ1-5,TGTGCCAGCTGGGTCAGGGGCAATCAGCCCCAGCATTTT,CASWVRGNQPQHF
.,TRBV20-1,.,TRBJ2-3,TGCAGTGCTGCCCCTTTAGATACGCAGTATTTT,CSAAPLDTQYF
TRBD2,TRBV20-1,.,TRBJ2-1,TGCAGTGCTAGACGGGCGGGGGGGAACAATGAGCAGTTCTTC,CSARRAGGNNEQFF
TRBD2,TRBV12-3/TRBV12-4,few,TRBJ2-3,TGTGCCAGCAGTTTGGCGGGCGGGAGCATTTCAGATACGCAGTATTTT,CASSLAGGSISDTQYF
.,TRBV20-1,.,TRBJ2-7,TGCAGTGCTAGAGTACAGGGTACCCACGAGCAGTACTTC,CSARVQGTHEQYF
.,TRBV7-8,few,TRBJ1-5,TGTGCCAGCAGTCCGGGGTCTTTGGGCAATCAGCCCCAGCATTTT,CASSPGSLGNQPQHF
.,TRBV20-1,few,TRBJ2-1,TGCAGTGCTACACTAGCTAACAATGAGCAGTTCTTC,CSATLANNEQFF
TRBD2,TRBV20-1,few,TRBJ2-1,TGCAGTGCTAGGCGGGAGTACTACAATGAGCAGTTCTTC,CSARREYYNEQFF
.,TRBV10-3,.,TRBJ1-1,TGTGCCATCAGTGACGAGGACAGCTTCCCTTTCTTT,CAISDEDSFPFF
.,TRBV21-1,.,TRBJ2-7,TGTGCCAGCATAAGTAGGACAGGGGAAAGCTCCTACGAGCAGTACTTC,CASISRTGESSYEQYF
.,TRBV20-1,few,TRBJ2-7,TGCAGTGCCCCGGACAGAAGCGGGCAGTACTTC,CSAPDRSGQYF
.,TRBV4-1,.,TRBJ2-5,TGCGCCAGCAGCCAATCGGGGGTCCAAGAGACCCAGTACTTC,CASSQSGVQETQYF
.,TRBV7-9,.,TRBJ2-7,TGTGCCAGCATCAACCAGGGCTACTCCTACGAGCAGTACTTC,CASINQGYSYEQYF
.,TRBV5-1,.,TRBJ2-3,TGCGCCAGCAGCCTGGAGGGGAGACACCGGGATACGCAGTATTTT,CASSLEGRHRDTQYF
.,TRBV20-1,.,TRBJ2-7,TGCAGTGCTAGTAACCAAGCCGACGAGCAGTACTTC,CSASNQADEQYF
.,TRBV7-9,.,TRBJ1-5,TGTGCCAGCACCTCCACCCGGGCAGGGGGCAATCAGCCCCAGCATTTT,CASTSTRAGGNQPQHF
.,TRBV29-1,.,TRBJ1-4,TGCAGCGTTGATGAGGGGACTAATGAAAAACTGTTTTTT,CSVDEGTNEKLFF
TRBD1,TRBV27,.,TRBJ2-1,TGTGCCAGCAGAGGGGGCGACGACAATGAGCAGTTCTTC,CASRGGDDNEQFF
.,TRBV6-1,.,TRBJ1-5,TGTGCCAGCAGTGAAGGACAGGTGATCAATCAGCCCCAGCATTTT,CASSEGQVINQPQHF
TRBD1,TRBV6-5,few,TRBJ1-4,TGTGCCAGCAGGACAGGGGCCGGGGAAAAACTGTTTTTT,CASRTGAGEKLFF
.,TRBV5-1,few,TRBJ2-3,TGCGCCAGCAGGTCGACGGCAGATACGCAGTATTTT,CASRSTADTQYF
.,TRBV5-6,.,TRBJ2-1,TGTGCCGGCAGCCTGGGTTATGAGCAGTTCTTC,CAGSLGYEQFF
TRBD2,TRBV7-9,.,TRBJ2-7,TGTGCCAGCAGCTTAGGGGCTAGCGGGATAGACTACGAGCAGTACTTC,CASSLGASGIDYEQYF
.,TRBV11-3,.,TRBJ2-3,TGTGCCAGCAGCTTAGTAGGGAAGGATACGCAGTATTTT,CASSLVGKDTQYF
.,TRBV12-3/TRBV12-4,.,TRBJ1-2,TGTGCCAGCAGTTTTCAGCTAGCCTTAATAGATTACACCTTC,CASSFQLALIDYTF
.,TRBV14,once,TRBJ2-2,TGTGCCAGCAGCCAAGCTTCGGGCACCGGGGAGCTGTTTTTT,CASSQASGTGELFF
TRBD2,TRBV24-1,.,TRBJ2-3,TGTGCCACCAGTGATTCACGCGGGACTAGTACTAGCACAGATACGCAGTATTTT,CATSDSRGTSTSTDTQYF
.,TRBV5-1,.,TRBJ2-7,TGCGCCAGCAGCTCGAATTTCTACGAGCAGTACTTC,CASSSNFYEQYF
.,TRBV7-8,.,TRBJ2-3,TGTGCCAGCAGCCTCAGCTGGGTGCGAACAGATACGCAGTATTTT,CASSLSWVRTDTQYF
.,TRBV25-1,few,TRBJ2-1,TGTGCCAGCAGTGAATCCCCAGTTCGGGTGGAGGAGCAGTTCTTC,CASSESPVRVEEQFF
.,TRBV5-1,.,TRBJ2-3,TGCGCCAGCAGCCCGAGGGGACCCATTGTTGAGCAGTATTTT,CASSPRGPIVEQYF
.,TRBV3-1,.,TRBJ1-5,TGTGCCAGCAGCCAATCGGGCCGACGGGGCGGCAATCAGCCCCAGCATTTT,CASSQSGRRGGNQPQHF
TRBD1,TRBV2,.,TRBJ2-7,TGTGCCAGCACCTTCCGGGACAGGGGGAACGAGCAGTACTTC,CASTFRDRGNEQYF
TRBD2,TRBV2,.,TRBJ2-3,TGTGCCAGCAGTCTGCCAGCGGGGGCTAGCACAGATACGCAGTATTTT,CASSLPAGASTDTQYF
.,TRBV27,.,TRBJ2-3,TGTGCCAGCAGTTGGGGATCTAGCACAGATACGCAGTATTTT,CASSWGSSTDTQYF